One sample yielded the 14 T cell receptor beta chains listed below, sequenced in a study of cytomegalovirus exposure and HLA in healthy donors. It was with 60 Vbeta and 13 Jbeta primers that the PCR ran. Only in-frame clones appear in the TCRdb table, and some are missing; sequencing was by immunoSEQ multiplex PCR. The data contain roughly 250,000 clones, roughly 86% of them seen just once; the ten biggest clones take up roughly 2%. Sample: PBMCs. The receptors were sampled from a woman aged 40 to 55 in good health and CMV-seropositive.

The chain recombines TRBV12-5 with TRBJ2-2; TRBD1 agrees at 12 bases. This CDR3 has 15 residues. V was clipped by 5 bases and J by 5 bases; unmatched bases: 3. Germline V CDR1 and CDR2: LGHNT, FRNRAP. Here the CDR3 DNA reads TGTGCTAGTGGTCCGGGACAGGGGGCAACCGGGGAGCTGTTTTTT. It yields the protein CASGPGQGATGELFF.

V gene TRBV2 combines with J gene TRBJ1-5; possible D gene TRBD1, 6 bases. The V gene's germline CDR1 is SNHLY and CDR2 FYNNEI. Trimming removed 5 bases at V and 4 bases at J, with 15 bases between. This CDR3 is built from 15 residues. CDR3 nucleotides: TGTGCCAGCAGTCTCAGACAGGACGGAAATCAGCCCCAGCATTTT. It encodes CASSLRQDGNQPQHF.

Written as DNA, the CDR3 is TGTGCCAGCAGCTTAGGGGGACTAGCGGGAGATGAGCAGTTCTTC. It encodes CASSLGGLAGDEQFF. This chain links TRBV13 with TRBJ2-1; TRBD2 matches 14 bases. The length of the CDR3 is 15 residues. In germline, CDR1 is PRHDT, CDR2 FYEKMQ (reference sequence). With V trimmed by 0 bases and J by 8 bases, 0 bases remained unmatched.

This rearrangement joins TRBV7-6 to TRBJ2-2, with TRBD2 matching 7 bases. Germline V gene sequence: CDR1 SGHVS, CDR2 FNYEAQ. The ends lost 1 base at V and 0 bases at J; junction bases unmatched: 8. This CDR3 has 18 residues. The DNA of the CDR3 is TGTGCCAGCAGCTTAGTGTTACCTAGCGGAACGAACACCGGGGAGCTGTTTTTT. Residues: CASSLVLPSGTNTGELFF.

The V call is TRBV30, the J call TRBJ2-7, with a weak D call TRBD1 (6 bases). The CDR3 contains 15 residues. V was cut by 2 bases and J by 3 bases, with 17 bases left in between. Per germline, CDR1 GTSNPN and CDR2 SVGIG (reference sequence). The CDR3 DNA reads TGTGCCTGGAGTCGGGACACGGCAACCATCTACGAGCAGTACTTC. Protein product: CAWSRDTATIYEQYF. Based on the CDR3 plus reference TRBV30 and TRBJ2-7, the full variable domain is SQTIHQWPATLVQPVGSPLSLECTVEGTSNPNLYWYRQAAGRGLQLLFYSVGIGQISSEVPQNLSASRPQDRQFILSSKKLLLSDSGFYLCAWSRDTATIYEQYFGPGTRLTVT.

The DNA for the CDR3 is TGTGCCAGCAGCTTAGGCTGGGCAGAGAAAAACTATGGCTACACCTTC. Amino acids: CASSLGWAEKNYGYTF. The V and J genes are TRBV13 and TRBJ1-2; the D is unclear. Trimming took off 0 bases at V and 2 bases at J, with 13 bases between the two ends. The germline V gene encodes CDR1 PRHDT and CDR2 FYEKMQ (reference sequence). The CDR3 runs to 16 residues.

This CDR3 reads CASSDEGLAGEQYF. Written as DNA, the CDR3 is TGTGCCAGCAGCGACGAGGGACTAGCGGGCGAGCAGTACTTC. The rearrangement links TRBV9 to TRBJ2-7; 12 positions match TRBD2. The V and J ends lost 3 bases and 6 bases, in that order; junction bases with no gene match: 4. The CDR3 extends over 14 amino acids. CDR1 is SGDLS, CDR2 YYNGEE, per germline.

The gene calls are TRBV18 and TRBJ2-6; D remains ambiguous. CDR3 length: 13 residues. Germline CDR1 and CDR2: KGHSH and LQKENI. Trimming took off 4 bases at V and 4 bases at J, with 5 bases between the two ends. Here the CDR3 reads CASSRAGANVLTF. CDR3 bases: TGTGCCAGCTCACGAGCGGGGGCCAACGTCCTGACTTTC.

This chain connects TRBV5-6 to TRBJ1-2; 11 bases are a match to TRBD1. CDR1 SGHDT and CDR2 YYEEEE come from the germline V gene. The CDR3 is made up of 14 amino acids. J gave up 8 bases and V 8 bases, and 11 bases lay outside the gene matches. The CDR3 nucleotides read TGTGCCAGTAATCTCGGACAGGGGGCGGTGGGCTACACCTTC. Its protein is CASNLGQGAVGYTF.

The chain links TRBV11-3 to TRBJ2-7; 7 bases match TRBD1. The CDR3 totals 16 residues. Looked up from germline, CDR1 is SGHNT and CDR2 is YENEEA. With 0 bases clipped from V and 0 bases from J, the junction kept 5 bases outside the gene matches. This CDR3 is CASSLEQGVVSYEQYF. In nucleotides, the CDR3 is TGTGCCAGCAGCTTAGAGCAGGGGGTGGTCTCCTACGAGCAGTACTTC.

This clone appeared once. The chain employs TRBV29-1 and TRBJ2-7; D not certain. CDR3 size: 12 residues. V lost 6 bases and J 4 bases, leaving 13 bases between the germline ends. Germline V CDR1 and CDR2: SQVTM, ANQGSEA. Here the CDR3 reads CSVASDQYEQYF. In nucleotides, the CDR3 is TGCAGCGTAGCCAGCGATCAATACGAGCAGTACTTC.

V usage is TRBV14 and J usage is TRBJ2-7; D is unclear. Trimming cost V 5 bases and J 0 bases, with 8 bases left between them. Germline loops: CDR1 SGHDN, CDR2 FVKESK. The CDR3 covers 13 residues. CDR3 in amino acids: CASSMPSSYEQYF. CDR3 sequence (DNA): TGTGCCAGCAGCATGCCGAGCTCCTACGAGCAGTACTTC. Together with reference TRBV14 and TRBJ2-7, the CDR3 gives the full variable domain: EAGVTQFPSHSVIEKGQTVTLRCDPISGHDNLYWYRRVMGKEIKFLLHFVKESKQDESGMPNNRFLAERTGGTYSTLKVQPAELEDSGVYFCASSMPSSYEQYFGPGTRLTVT.

The CDR3 loop reads CASSLESGDNQPQHF. In DNA form, the CDR3 reads TGTGCCAGCAGCTTAGAGTCAGGGGACAATCAGCCCCAGCATTTT. The gene calls are TRBV7-2 and TRBJ1-5, with D possibly TRBD1 on 6 matching bases. Trimming removed 1 base from V and 3 bases from J, with 10 bases in between. Germline V lookup: CDR1 SGHTA, CDR2 FQGNSA. The CDR3 is made up of 15 amino acids. The whole variable domain, remainder taken from reference TRBV7-2 and TRBJ1-5, is GAGVSQSPSNKVTEKGKDVELRCDPISGHTALYWYRQSLGQGLEFLIYFQGNSAPDKSGLPSDRFSAERTGGSVSTLTIQRTQQEDSAVYLCASSLESGDNQPQHFGDGTRLSIL.

The rearrangement joins TRBV25-1 to TRBJ1-6; no reliable D call. This CDR3 spans 16 amino acids. Looked up from germline, CDR1 is MGHDK and CDR2 is SYGVNS. With 3 bases removed from V and 5 bases from J, the gap between germline ends came to 14 bases. CDR3 nucleotides: TGTGCCAGCAGTGATTCGGCCAGAGGTCATAATTCACCCCTCCACTTT. It encodes CASSDSARGHNSPLHF.